This T cell receptor (beta chain) was found in a study of cytomegalovirus exposure and HLA in healthy donors. The CDR3 totals 14 residues. V was clipped by 1 base and J by 13 bases, with 17 bases between them. CDR1 is MDHEN, CDR2 SYDVKM, per germline. Study findings and constraints: Reported findings show TCR beta sequences accurately forecast HLA-A and HLA-B alleles in most subjects. Sequencing depth roughly uniform across donors was assumed in presence/absence analyses. Among immune exposure information, only CMV serostatus was available.

With regard to this clone: Its antigen remains unknown.

Vbeta (60) and Jbeta (13) primers were used in the PCR. The method was immunoSEQ multiplex PCR; TCRdb's version includes in-frame clones alone and lacks a portion of them. Among about 43,000 clones, approximately 47% were seen once, and the ten largest hold around 6%. This chain connects TRBV28 to TRBJ2-4; D is unresolved. The clonotype comes from a man aged 55 to 70 in good health and CMV-seronegative. The sequencing input was PBMCs. This chain's CDR3 is CASSLLANPPPQYF. The CDR3 DNA is TGTGCCAGCAGTTTATTAGCTAACCCCCCGCCACAGTACTTC.